The 17 T cell receptor beta chains reported below all come from one sample, sequenced in a study of regulatory T cells in long-lasting Graves disease. Building the TCR beta libraries relied on iRepertoire HTBI primers, and CDR3 regions underwent Arm-PCR. MiXCR, run by TCRdb on the multiplex PCR reads, gives a single entry per CDR3 protein. This sample has approximately 540,000 distinct CDR3 sequences, with about 11% found just once. Time point reported: newly diagnosed GD, antithyroid drugs for less than 3 months. PBMC RNA served as the TCR library source. The data were also submitted as part of a second study, on T cells in Graves' hyperthyroidism and ophthalmopathy.

The sequences come from peripheral blood mononuclear cells (PBMCs), collected at new diagnosis, from a patient treated with antithyroid drugs. The receptors shown here come from a woman aged 30 to 39 with Graves disease.

Ten or more counts support this clonotype. V and J are TRBV30 and TRBJ1-1; a weak D match, TRBD1 (6 bases). V was pared by 6 bases and J by 7 bases, with 18 bases between. This CDR3 has 13 amino acids. Germline V gene sequence: CDR1 GTSNPN, CDR2 SVGIG (reference sequence). The CDR3 region is CACADRTEIEAFF. CDR3 DNA: TGTGCCTGCGCCGATCGGACAGAAATTGAAGCTTTCTTT. Supplemented by reference TRBV30 and TRBJ1-1, the full variable domain reads SQTIHQWPATLVQPVGSPLSLECTVEGTSNPNLYWYRQAAGRGLQLLFYSVGIGQISSEVPQNLSASRPQDRQFILSSKKLLLSDSGFYLCACADRTEIEAFFGQGTRLTVV.

J is TRBJ2-5 and V is TRBV12-3 or TRBV12-4, with a weak D call TRBD2 (7 bases). The V and J ends lost 10 bases and 5 bases respectively, with 14 bases between them. This CDR3 is built from 12 residues. The CDR3 region has the DNA TGTGCCACCACGAGGGGGGGGGAGACCCAGTACTTC. This codes for CATTRGGETQYF.

This clonotype was found many times. The gene calls are TRBV7-8 and TRBJ2-7; 7 bases map to TRBD1. Germline values: CDR1 SGHVS, CDR2 FQNEAQ. This CDR3 has 14 residues. V lost 1 base and J lost 6; bases outside the gene matches: 6. This CDR3 reads CASSLDRGRPEQYF. The CDR3 region has the DNA TGTGCCAGCAGCTTAGACAGGGGCCGTCCCGAGCAGTACTTC.

This clonotype was seen many times. The J gene is TRBJ2-3, the V gene TRBV24-1, with TRBD1 as a possible D gene (6 bases). The CDR3 extends over 17 amino acids. Germline V gene data show CDR1 as KGHDR and CDR2 as SFDVKD. V was shortened by 4 bases and J by 0 bases, with 16 bases between the two germline ends. CDR3 sequence (DNA): TGTGCCACCAGTGACCAGAGGGACACCCAAAGCACAGATACGCAGTATTTT. It yields the protein CATSDQRDTQSTDTQYF.

The V call is TRBV7-2, the J call TRBJ2-2; 8 positions agree with TRBD2. Germline-derived CDR1 and CDR2 are SGHTA and FQGNSA. This CDR3 has 15 residues. Trimming cost V 6 bases and J 2 bases; bases outside gene matches: 5. CDR3 in amino acids: CASRPTSGNTGELFF. The CDR3 bases are TGTGCCAGCAGACCTACTAGCGGTAACACCGGGGAGCTGTTTTTT.

In its sample, this clonotype was seen many times. The chain joins TRBV6-1 to TRBJ1-6; the match to TRBD1 covers 8 bases. Germline V gene lookup returns CDR1 MNHNS and CDR2 SASEGT. Losses at the gene ends were 8 bases for V and 7 bases for J; bases not matched to a gene: 7. This CDR3 has 14 residues. CDR3 in amino acids: CASRRTGNNSPLHF. For the CDR3, the DNA is TGTGCCAGCCGCCGGACAGGGAACAATTCACCCCTCCACTTT.

This chain uses TRBV20-1 with TRBJ2-7; 11 nucleotides align to TRBD1. Germline V lookup: CDR1 DFQATT, CDR2 SNEGSKA (reference sequence). The J segment lost 7 bases and the V segment lost 6 bases, leaving 11 bases of the junction unmatched. CDR3 length: 14 residues. Here the CDR3 DNA reads TGCAGTGCACCTCGGACAGGGGGCTTTTTTGAGCAGTACTTC. It encodes CSAPRTGGFFEQYF.

The chain couples TRBV9 to TRBJ2-2, with a weak D call TRBD2 (6 bases). The germline V gene encodes CDR1 SGDLS and CDR2 YYNGEE. V was pared by 4 bases and J by 6 bases, with 19 bases between. The CDR3 is 16 residues long. The CDR3 is CASSSLGGSNPGELFF. The CDR3 DNA reads as TGTGCCAGCAGCTCCCTTGGGGGGAGCAATCCCGGGGAGCTGTTTTTT.

This sequence joins TRBV27 and TRBJ2-1, with 9 bases lining up with TRBD1. V shed 4 bases and J 2 bases; nucleotides not matched to a gene: 9. This CDR3 comprises 17 residues. The germline CDR1 and CDR2 sequences are MNHEY and SMNVEV (reference sequence). CDR3 sequence reads: CASSSHYRGLTYNEQFF. In nucleotides, the CDR3 is TGTGCCAGCAGTTCCCACTACAGGGGGCTGACCTACAATGAGCAGTTCTTC.

This clonotype was seen ten or more times. The chain joins TRBV7-3 to TRBJ2-3, with 10 bases lining up with TRBD2. The germline gives CDR1 SGHTA, CDR2 FQGTGA. The CDR3 is made up of 19 amino acids. Unmatched junction bases numbered 14, after V lost 5 bases and J lost 0 bases. CDR3 nucleotides: TGTGCCAGCAGCGCCCGAGCGGGAGGGCCCCGTGTAAGCACAGATACGCAGTATTTT. Protein product: CASSARAGGPRVSTDTQYF.

Of note for this clonotype: A read error may be the cause here, since a much bigger clone is one base away. V and J are TRBV19 and TRBJ2-1; TRBD2 matches at 14 bases. This CDR3 is 16 amino acids long. Germline CDR1 and CDR2: LNHDA and SQIVND (reference sequence). The CDR3 nucleotides are TGTGCCAGTAGTACGACTAGCGGGAGGGCCTACAATGGGCAGTTCTTC. Protein sequence: CASSTTSGRAYNGQFF.

There are many counts of this clonotype. The V call is TRBV13, the J call TRBJ1-1; D possibly corresponds to TRBD1 (5 bases). The CDR3 runs to 14 residues. V gave up 6 bases and J gave up 4 bases, with 15 bases separating them. CDR1 and CDR2 (germline): PRHDT, FYEKMQ (reference sequence). This CDR3 reads CASSYRGSVTEAFF. CDR3 DNA sequence: TGTGCCAGCAGTTATCGGGGGTCGGTCACTGAAGCTTTCTTT.

Ten or more counts support this clonotype. The rearrangement joins TRBV28 to TRBJ1-2; unclear D gene. The CDR3 sequence is 15 residues long. Trimming took 3 bases from V and 0 from J, leaving 11 bases between them. CDR1 is MDHEN and CDR2 is SYDVKM in the germline V gene. The CDR3 DNA reads TGTGCCAGCAGTTTTGGAGGGTCGGCTAACTATGGCTACACCTTC. Protein sequence: CASSFGGSANYGYTF.

As to this clonotype: This may arise from a read error, as a much more abundant clone is one base away. The chain recombines TRBV6-2 or TRBV6-3 with TRBJ1-6; weak D call: TRBD1 (6 bases). CDR3 size: 15 residues. V lost 4 bases and J 10 bases, leaving 17 bases between the germline ends. In germline, CDR1 is MNHEY, CDR2 SVGEGT. CDR3 protein: CASSFLDRRGSPLHF. In DNA form, the CDR3 reads TGTGCCAGCAGTTTCCTAGACAGGAGAGGCTCACCCCTCCACTTT.

This clonotype was observed a few times. The chain has TRBV20-1 and TRBJ2-1; D unclear. The CDR3 extends over 12 amino acids. V gave up 4 bases and J gave up 7 bases, with 11 bases separating them. Germline assignment: CDR1 DFQATT and CDR2 SNEGSKA (reference sequence). The CDR3 loop reads CSAIKTRNEQFF. The DNA for the CDR3 is TGCAGTGCTATCAAGACGCGGAATGAGCAGTTCTTC.

This clonotype was found many times. Here the CDR3 reads CAWSAGSNQPQHF. In DNA form, the CDR3 reads TGTGCCTGGAGCGCCGGTAGCAATCAGCCCCAGCATTTT. The rearrangement links TRBV30 to TRBJ1-5, with no clear D. Trimming left V 3 bases short and J 0 bases short, with 6 bases between. Germline CDR1 reads GTSNPN; CDR2 reads SVGIG (reference sequence). The CDR3 is made up of 13 amino acids.

The chain uses TRBV7-9 and TRBJ1-2; the match to TRBD1 covers 7 bases. The V gene end was trimmed by 9 bases and the J gene end by 1 base; junction bases not matched to a gene: 5. CDR1 SEHNR and CDR2 FQNEAQ come from the germline V gene (reference sequence). The CDR3 runs to 13 residues. The CDR3 protein is CASRTGGNYGYTF. CDR3 nucleotides: TGTGCCAGTAGGACAGGCGGTAACTATGGCTACACCTTC. The full variable domain, in which reference TRBV7-9 and TRBJ1-2 provide the parts outside the CDR3, is DTGVSQNPRHKITKRGQNVTFRCDPISEHNRLYWYRQTLGQGPEFLTYFQNEAQLEKSRLLSDRFSAERPKGSFSTLEIQRTEQGDSAMYLCASRTGGNYGYTFGSGTRLTVV.